The 13 T cell receptor beta chains given below trace back to one sample, sequenced in a study of spatial heterogeneity in lung cancer. MiXCR, run by TCRdb on the 5' RACE reads, gives a single entry per CDR3 protein. The repertoire holds around 3,000 distinct CDR3 sequences, with around 55% as singletons. Noted time point: blood at routine non-recurrence follow-up after resection. Sequences were derived from PBMCs, sampled at follow-up. Receptors were obtained from a male donor with early-stage non-small cell lung cancer.

Remarks on this clonotype: As an off-target read in a library built for alpha chains, this beta chain has a frequency of little significance. The V gene is TRBV9, the J gene TRBJ2-3; possible D gene TRBD1, 6 bases. V lost 0 bases to trimming and J lost 2 bases, with 10 bases between them. The CDR3 covers 15 residues. Germline loops: CDR1 SGDLS, CDR2 YYNGEE. The DNA for the CDR3 is TGTGCCAGCAGCGTAGAGACAGGATTCACAGATACGCAGTATTTT. Its translation is CASSVETGFTDTQYF.

Worth noting for this clonotype: This beta chain is an off-target read within a library intended for alpha chains, so its frequency means little. The chain couples TRBV29-1 to TRBJ2-3; possible D gene TRBD2, 6 bases. CDR3 length: 12 residues. The V end lost 7 bases, the J end lost 4 bases, and 12 bases lay between the germline ends. Per germline, CDR1 SQVTM and CDR2 ANQGSEA. CDR3 bases: TGCAGCGGGGGTAGCGGCGCAGATACGCAGTATTTT. Protein sequence: CSGGSGADTQYF.

This clonotype was detected a few times. Being off target in a library aimed at alpha chains, this beta chain has a size of little meaning. The gene calls are TRBV10-3 and TRBJ2-7; TRBD2 aligns across 11 bases. The germline CDR1 and CDR2 sequences are ENHRY and SYGVKD. This CDR3 region has 14 residues. The junction had 0 bases not matched to a gene; V was cut back by 2 bases and J by 3 bases. The CDR3 sequence: CAISEGLAGYEQYF. The CDR3 coding sequence is TGTGCCATCAGTGAGGGACTAGCGGGCTACGAGCAGTACTTC.

The sample holds one count of this clonotype. This beta chain appears as a stray read in a library generated for alpha chains; its size is not informative. The CDR3 loop is CASSLGWTNTGELFF. In DNA form, the CDR3 reads TGCGCCAGCAGCTTGGGGTGGACCAACACCGGGGAGCTGTTTTTT. This chain links TRBV5-1 with TRBJ2-2, with unresolved D. The CDR3 is made up of 15 amino acids. Germline assignment: CDR1 SGHRS and CDR2 YFSETQ. V lost 0 bases to trimming and J lost 2 bases, with 8 bases between them.

This clonotype was seen only a few times. Because this beta chain is a stray read in a library intended to capture alpha chains, its abundance should not be given much weight. The gene calls are TRBV7-2 and TRBJ2-6; maybe TRBD1 (6 bases). V dropped 5 bases and J dropped 0 bases, with 17 bases sitting between them. Germline CDR1 is SGHTA and CDR2 is FQGNSA. The CDR3 is made up of 18 amino acids. The CDR3 is CASSPNAGANSGANVLTF. CDR3 nucleotides: TGTGCCAGCAGCCCCAACGCAGGGGCCAACTCTGGGGCCAACGTCCTGACTTTC.

With respect to this clonotype: Within a library made for alpha chains, this beta chain is off target, and its count is uninformative. V is TRBV9 and J is TRBJ2-2; D gene ambiguous. Germline V gives CDR1 SGDLS, CDR2 YYNGEE. Trimming left V 2 bases short and J 7 bases short, with 12 bases between. This CDR3 has 14 amino acids. The CDR3 loop is CASSVVYRGGELFF. The CDR3 coding sequence is TGTGCCAGCAGCGTGGTGTATCGCGGCGGGGAGCTGTTTTTT.

This clonotype showed up just a few times. One end of the junction does not line up with germline, which may come from a read error. This beta chain turned up in a library designed for alpha chains; as an off-target read, its abundance says little. The chain has TRBV7-9 and TRBJ1-1; no definite D call. The CDR3 contains 13 residues. In germline, CDR1 is SEHNR, CDR2 FQNEAQ (reference sequence). The CDR3 DNA sequence: TGTGCCAGCAGCTCGAGCCCGAACCCTGAAGCTTTCTTT. Protein sequence: CASSSSPNPEAFF.

This clonotype was seen a handful of times. Little can be read into the size of this beta chain, an off-target read in a library designed for alpha chains. CDR3 in DNA: TGTGCCAGCAGTTTGGGTCTAGCGGAAGAGACCCAGTACTTC. It specifies CASSLGLAEETQYF. The J gene is TRBJ2-5, the V gene TRBV12-3 or TRBV12-4; 7 bases match TRBD2. The CDR3 extends over 14 amino acids. V lost 3 bases, J lost 3 bases, and 4 bases stayed unmatched.

On this clonotype itself: The library was built for alpha chains, so this beta chain is an off-target read and its size means little. The chain combines TRBV6-2 or TRBV6-3 with TRBJ2-7, with D unresolved. This CDR3 has 17 residues. V lost 0 bases to trimming and J lost 2 bases, with 17 bases between them. Germline V CDR1 and CDR2: MNHEY, SVGEGT. The CDR3 spells CASSYSLNGRVTYEQYF. The CDR3 nucleotides are TGTGCCAGCAGTTACTCGCTTAATGGTCGTGTAACCTACGAGCAGTACTTC.

This clonotype was seen a few times. The library was built for alpha chains, so this beta chain is an off-target read and its size means little. The chain is built from TRBV28 and TRBJ2-7; D ambiguous. Between the trimmed V and J ends, which lost 2 bases and 2 bases, there was a span of 4 bases. Per the germline V gene, CDR1 is MDHEN and CDR2 is SYDVKM. This CDR3 comprises 12 residues. CDR3 sequence: CASSLVPYEQYF. The DNA for the CDR3 is TGTGCCAGCAGTTTAGTCCCCTACGAGCAGTACTTC.

Comments on this clonotype: Because the library targeted alpha chains, this beta chain is an off-target read whose size means little. The J gene is TRBJ2-7, the V gene TRBV7-9; tentatively, D is TRBD1 (5 bases). This CDR3 comprises 14 residues. V shed 1 base and J shed 6 bases, with 13 bases lying between them. Per the germline V gene, CDR1 is SEHNR and CDR2 is FQNEAQ (reference sequence). CDR3 in amino acids: CASSLGGIQGEQYF. The CDR3, as DNA: TGTGCCAGCAGCTTAGGTGGGATCCAGGGCGAGCAGTACTTC. Filled out from reference TRBV7-9 and TRBJ2-7, the complete variable domain reads DTGVSQNPRHKITKRGQNVTFRCDPISEHNRLYWYRQTLGQGPEFLTYFQNEAQLEKSRLLSDRFSAERPKGSFSTLEIQRTEQGDSAMYLCASSLGGIQGEQYFGPGTRLTVT.

Regarding this clonotype: This beta chain is a stray sequence in a library constructed for alpha chains; its clone size is not meaningful. The J gene is TRBJ1-1, the V gene TRBV9; D possibly corresponds to TRBD1 (6 bases). The CDR3 is 15 amino acids. CDR1 is SGDLS, CDR2 YYNGEE, per germline. The V and J ends lost 3 bases and 1 base respectively, with 13 bases between them. The CDR3 loop reads CASSATGTPNTEAFF. CDR3 DNA sequence: TGTGCCAGCAGCGCAACCGGGACACCGAACACTGAAGCTTTCTTT.

In the case of this clonotype: The CDR3 carries no conserved terminal phenylalanine or tryptophan, so it likely arises from a read error. As an off-target read in a library built for alpha chains, this beta chain has a frequency of little significance. The chain has TRBV29-1 and TRBJ2-1; D is possibly TRBD1 or TRBD2 (5 bases each). Germline V CDR1 and CDR2: SQVTM, ANQGSEA. V dropped 4 bases and J dropped 2 bases, with 12 bases sitting between them. This CDR3 region has 14 residues. The CDR3 bases are TGCAGCGTTGTCTGGGGGTTTACCTACAATGAGCAGTTCCTC. Its translation is CSVVWGFTYNEQFL.